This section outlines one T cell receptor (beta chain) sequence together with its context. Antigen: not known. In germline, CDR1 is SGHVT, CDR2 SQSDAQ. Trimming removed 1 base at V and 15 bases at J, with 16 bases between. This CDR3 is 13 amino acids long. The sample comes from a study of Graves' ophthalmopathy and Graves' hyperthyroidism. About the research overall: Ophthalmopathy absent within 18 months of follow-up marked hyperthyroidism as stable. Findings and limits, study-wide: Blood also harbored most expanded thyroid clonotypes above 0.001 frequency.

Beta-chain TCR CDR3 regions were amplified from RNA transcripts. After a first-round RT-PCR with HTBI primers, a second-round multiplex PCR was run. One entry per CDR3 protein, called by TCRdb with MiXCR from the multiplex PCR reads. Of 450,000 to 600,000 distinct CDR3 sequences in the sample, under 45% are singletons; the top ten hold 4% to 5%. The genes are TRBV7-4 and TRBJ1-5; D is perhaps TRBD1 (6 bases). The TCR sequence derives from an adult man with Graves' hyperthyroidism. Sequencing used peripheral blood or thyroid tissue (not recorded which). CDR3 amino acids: CASSLELGGPLHF. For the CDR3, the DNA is TGTGCCAGCAGCTTAGAGCTAGGGGGACCTTTGCATTTT.